A single sample is the source of the 27 T cell receptor beta chains below, sequenced in a study of early T cells in non-severe SARS-CoV-2 infection. Each CDR3 protein is one row after TCRdb ran MiXCR on the 5' RACE reads. The sample consists of 68,000 or so distinct CDR3 sequences, roughly a tenth of them appearing once. The sample taken for sequencing was whole blood. Every receptor here comes from an adult who was a healthcare worker with PCR-confirmed SARS-CoV-2 infection or an uninfected control (not recorded which).

This clonotype was recorded a few times. In DNA form, the CDR3 reads TGTGCCACCCAACCGGGCATAATTCGGGAGACCCAGTACTTC. Residues: CATQPGIIRETQYF. V is TRBV7-9 and J is TRBJ2-5; no reliable D call. The germline V gene has CDR1 SEHNR and CDR2 FQNEAQ (reference sequence). Trimming pared 10 bases from V and 5 bases from J, leaving 20 bases between. CDR3 length: 14 amino acids.

This rearrangement joins TRBV21-1 to TRBJ1-3; whether TRBD1, the table's D call, matches the DNA was not checked. TRBV21-1 is recorded as a pseudogene. The CDR3 spans 13 residues. The chain's CDR3 is CAGTTETGNTIYF. Written as DNA, the CDR3 is TGTGCCGGGACGACAGAAACTGGAAACACCATATATTTT.

This clonotype showed up many times. The genes are TRBV6-6 and TRBJ1-5; D remains ambiguous. The CDR3 sequence is 15 residues long. V dropped 5 bases and J dropped 4 bases, with 15 bases sitting between them. From germline, CDR1 is MNHNY and CDR2 SVGAGI (reference sequence). The CDR3 loop is CASSLGHSYNQPQHF. The DNA of the CDR3 is TGTGCCAGCAGTCTGGGCCATTCCTATAATCAGCCCCAGCATTTT.

A few counts support this clonotype. The rearrangement uses TRBV12-3 or TRBV12-4 and TRBJ2-7, with a possible D match to TRBD2 (5 bases). The CDR3 runs 15 residues. Trimming removed 2 bases from V and 5 bases from J, with 16 bases in between. CDR3 amino acids: CASSLRRTFNNEQYF. CDR3 nucleotides: TGTGCCAGCAGTTTACGGAGGACCTTTAATAACGAGCAGTACTTC.

On this clonotype: A much larger clone lies one base from this, so it may be a read error. The chain has TRBV6-1 and TRBJ2-2; the D gene is possibly TRBD2 (5 bases). CDR1 is MNHNS, CDR2 SASEGT, per germline. The CDR3 loop spans 13 amino acids. CDR3 sequence reads: CASTVLYTGEPFF. The CDR3 nucleotides are TGTGCCAGCACGGTCCTTTACACCGGGGAGCCGTTTTTT.

The V call is TRBV30, the J call TRBJ2-7; D gene ambiguous. Deletions cut 2 bases from V and 3 bases from J, with 5 bases between. This CDR3 comprises 11 residues. Germline CDR1 and CDR2: GTSNPN and SVGIG (reference sequence). The CDR3 loop is CAWSLSYEQYF. CDR3 DNA sequence: TGTGCCTGGAGTCTGAGCTACGAGCAGTACTTC. Combining the CDR3 with reference TRBV30 and TRBJ2-7 gives the whole variable domain SQTIHQWPATLVQPVGSPLSLECTVEGTSNPNLYWYRQAAGRGLQLLFYSVGIGQISSEVPQNLSASRPQDRQFILSSKKLLLSDSGFYLCAWSLSYEQYFGPGTRLTVT.

This clonotype has just a few counts. The gene calls are TRBV12-3 or TRBV12-4 and TRBJ2-6; D is uncertain. V lost 0 bases and J lost 1, with 19 bases in between. The CDR3 spans 20 residues. The DNA of the CDR3 is TGTGCCAGCAGTTTAGCTAAGTCCCCCTCTCCGCGTTCTGGGGCCAACGTCCTGACTTTC. Its protein product is CASSLAKSPSPRSGANVLTF.

This clonotype was detected only a few times. The rearrangement links TRBV14 to TRBJ2-2, with D unclear. Germline V CDR1 and CDR2: SGHDN, FVKESK. Trimming pared 3 bases from V and 6 bases from J, leaving 5 bases between. CDR3 size: 12 residues. The CDR3 here is CASSHSSGELFF. The CDR3 coding sequence is TGTGCCAGCAGCCACTCATCCGGGGAGCTGTTTTTT. The entire variable domain, with the rest obtained from reference TRBV14 and TRBJ2-2, is as follows: EAGVTQFPSHSVIEKGQTVTLRCDPISGHDNLYWYRRVMGKEIKFLLHFVKESKQDESGMPNNRFLAERTGGTYSTLKVQPAELEDSGVYFCASSHSSGELFFGEGSRLTVL.

This clonotype was observed a handful of times. V is TRBV11-1 and J is TRBJ2-1; D remains ambiguous. This CDR3 comprises 15 residues. Germline V gives CDR1 SGHAT, CDR2 FQDESV (reference sequence). Between the trimmed V and J ends, which lost 5 bases and 7 bases, there was a span of 18 bases. CDR3 bases: TGTGCCAGCAGCGGCCGCCTGGCCCCCGGGAATGAGCAGTTCTTC. This codes for CASSGRLAPGNEQFF.

This clonotype occurred a few times. This clone may be a read error of a much larger clone one base away. The chain employs TRBV2 and TRBJ1-1; unclear D gene. The CDR3 is 8 amino acids. Germline V CDR1 and CDR2: SNHLY, FYNNEI. This CDR3 is CASNEAFF. In DNA form, the CDR3 reads TGTGCCAGCAATGAAGCTTTCTTT.

This clonotype was recorded many times. V and J are TRBV6-5 and TRBJ2-3; D is possibly TRBD2 (7 bases). Trimming pared 6 bases from V and 2 bases from J, leaving 9 bases between. Germline V CDR1 and CDR2: MNHEY, SVGAGI. The length of the CDR3 is 13 residues. CDR3 sequence reads: CASSGGPTDTQYF. The CDR3 region has the DNA TGTGCCAGCAGCGGGGGGCCCACAGATACGCAGTATTTT.

This clonotype was detected ten times or more. The chain is built from TRBV2 and TRBJ2-1; maybe TRBD2 (5 bases). CDR3 length equals 14 residues. Germline assignment: CDR1 SNHLY and CDR2 FYNNEI. The ends were cut back, 4 bases at V and 15 bases at J, with 22 bases in the middle. The CDR3 sequence: CASSVGTKGLRGFF. The CDR3 coding sequence is TGTGCCAGCAGTGTGGGAACGAAAGGACTGCGTGGGTTCTTC.

The chain links TRBV4-1 to TRBJ1-1; 7 bases match TRBD1. CDR1 and CDR2 (germline): MGHRA, YSYEKL. V trimming: 3 bases; J trimming: 11 bases; junction bases outside the gene matches: 18. This CDR3 has 16 residues. The chain's CDR3 is CASSHPRGETGKAAFF. CDR3 nucleotide sequence: TGCGCCAGCAGCCACCCCAGAGGAGAGACAGGGAAGGCGGCTTTCTTT.

Points on this clonotype: This could be a read error, since a much larger clone is one nucleotide away. The V and J genes are TRBV6-6 and TRBJ1-1; D uncertain. The CDR3 consists of 12 residues. The V gene's germline CDR1 is MNHNY and CDR2 SVGAGI (reference sequence). In DNA form, the CDR3 reads TGTGTCAGCAGAGCAGGCTACCCCAGAGCTTTCTTT. Amino acids: CVSRAGYPRAFF.

The chain is built from TRBV7-2 and TRBJ2-3; D unclear. This CDR3 region has 9 residues. Germline CDR1 and CDR2: SGHTA and FQGNSA. V was shortened by 5 bases and J by 11 bases, with 5 bases between the two germline ends. The CDR3 DNA reads TGTGCCAGCAGCCCACTGCAGTATTTT. Its translation: CASSPLQYF.

The sample holds many counts of this clonotype. This chain links TRBV4-3 with TRBJ2-1; no firm D call. There are 15 residues in the CDR3. V dropped 0 bases and J dropped 6 bases, with 12 bases sitting between them. Germline lookup yields CDR1 LGHNA and CDR2 YSLEER. The CDR3 region has the DNA TGCGCCAGCAGCCAAGATCTCGGGTCGCGCAATGAGCAGTTCTTC. Translating gives CASSQDLGSRNEQFF.

This chain connects TRBV2 to TRBJ2-7; D remains ambiguous. CDR1 is SNHLY, CDR2 FYNNEI, per germline. This CDR3 has 13 residues. V was trimmed by 8 bases and J by 0 bases, leaving 11 bases between them. The CDR3 loop reads CASDTESSYEQYF. CDR3 DNA: TGTGCCAGCGACACAGAGAGCTCCTACGAGCAGTACTTC.

This chain joins TRBV28 and TRBJ2-5; maybe TRBD1 (6 bases). The CDR3 is made up of 13 amino acids. The ends were cut back, 0 bases at V and 6 bases at J, with 8 bases in the middle. Germline V CDR1 and CDR2: MDHEN, SYDVKM. CDR3 DNA sequence: TGTGCCAGCAGTTTATGGGGGGCGAAGACCCAGTACTTC. Protein product: CASSLWGAKTQYF.

The chain is built from TRBV12-3 or TRBV12-4 and TRBJ1-1, with 8 positions matching TRBD1. The CDR3 sequence is 14 residues long. The junction had 9 bases not matched to a gene; V was cut back by 6 bases and J by 6 bases. The CDR3 bases are TGTGCCAGCAGACAAGGACAGGGCTTCTCTGAAGCTTTCTTT. It specifies CASRQGQGFSEAFF.

In its sample, this clonotype was seen many times. V usage is TRBV2 and J usage is TRBJ2-2, with 9 bases matching TRBD1. The CDR3 is 15 residues long. V shed 4 bases, J shed 5 bases, and the junction held 5 bases outside the gene matches. In germline, CDR1 is SNHLY, CDR2 FYNNEI. Here the CDR3 reads CASSAMGQGTGELFF. The CDR3 bases are TGTGCCAGCAGTGCGATGGGACAGGGAACCGGGGAGCTGTTTTTT.

The chain uses TRBV20-1 and TRBJ2-3; a possible D gene is TRBD2 (5 bases). Germline values: CDR1 DFQATT, CDR2 SNEGSKA (reference sequence). V shed 3 bases and J shed 2 bases, with 12 bases lying between them. The CDR3 is 14 amino acids. CDR3 sequence (DNA): TGCAGTGCTAGGGGGAGTTCTCTCACAGATACGCAGTATTTT. Its translation: CSARGSSLTDTQYF.

The V call is TRBV7-2, the J call TRBJ2-3; TRBD2 agrees at 9 bases. Germline V gene data show CDR1 as SGHTA and CDR2 as FQGNSA. This CDR3 spans 15 amino acids. The trim removed 2 bases at V and 6 bases at J, leaving 6 bases unmatched. The CDR3 reads CASSLMAGGADTQYF. In nucleotides, the CDR3 is TGTGCCAGCAGCTTAATGGCGGGAGGGGCGGATACGCAGTATTTT.

The sample holds a few counts of this clonotype. V is TRBV6-2 or TRBV6-3 and J is TRBJ2-1; possible D gene TRBD2, 5 bases. Trimming took off 6 bases at V and 9 bases at J, with 18 bases between the two ends. The germline CDR1 and CDR2 sequences are MNHEY and SVGEGT. The CDR3 sequence is 14 residues long. The chain's CDR3 is CASSRLTIQVEQFF. The CDR3 coding sequence is TGTGCCAGCAGCCGCCTGACTATCCAGGTTGAGCAGTTCTTC.

This sequence joins TRBV6-2 or TRBV6-3 and TRBJ1-1, with a weak D call TRBD1 (5 bases). CDR3 length: 12 residues. With 2 bases removed from V and 6 bases from J, the gap between germline ends came to 7 bases. The germline V gene encodes CDR1 MNHEY and CDR2 SVGEGT. This CDR3 is CASSYRGAEAFF. The CDR3 region has the DNA TGTGCCAGCAGTTACCGGGGCGCTGAAGCTTTCTTT.

This clonotype was picked up a small number of times. This chain links TRBV4-1 with TRBJ2-4; D could derive from TRBD1 or TRBD2 (5 bases each). The CDR3 sequence is 14 residues long. Germline assignment: CDR1 MGHRA and CDR2 YSYEKL. Trimming stripped 3 bases from V and 6 bases from J, with 12 bases between. DNA of the CDR3: TGCGCCAGCAGCCAGGGGACCAGACCAAACATTCAGTACTTC. Its translation is CASSQGTRPNIQYF.

This clonotype was seen more than once but under ten times. This chain uses TRBV7-2 with TRBJ2-3; unclear D gene. CDR1 is SGHTA and CDR2 is FQGNSA in the germline V gene. V lost 2 bases to trimming and J lost 5 bases, with 8 bases between them. The CDR3 contains 13 residues. The DNA of the CDR3 is TGTGCCAGCAGCTTACCTAGAGGAGATACGCAGTATTTT. The encoded protein is CASSLPRGDTQYF.

The chain has TRBV21-1 and TRBJ2-6. TRBV21-1 is a pseudogene. CDR3 length: 13 residues. The DNA for the CDR3 is TGTGCCAGTATCTGGCCTGGGGCCAACGTCCTGACTTTC. Amino acids: CASIWPGANVLTF.